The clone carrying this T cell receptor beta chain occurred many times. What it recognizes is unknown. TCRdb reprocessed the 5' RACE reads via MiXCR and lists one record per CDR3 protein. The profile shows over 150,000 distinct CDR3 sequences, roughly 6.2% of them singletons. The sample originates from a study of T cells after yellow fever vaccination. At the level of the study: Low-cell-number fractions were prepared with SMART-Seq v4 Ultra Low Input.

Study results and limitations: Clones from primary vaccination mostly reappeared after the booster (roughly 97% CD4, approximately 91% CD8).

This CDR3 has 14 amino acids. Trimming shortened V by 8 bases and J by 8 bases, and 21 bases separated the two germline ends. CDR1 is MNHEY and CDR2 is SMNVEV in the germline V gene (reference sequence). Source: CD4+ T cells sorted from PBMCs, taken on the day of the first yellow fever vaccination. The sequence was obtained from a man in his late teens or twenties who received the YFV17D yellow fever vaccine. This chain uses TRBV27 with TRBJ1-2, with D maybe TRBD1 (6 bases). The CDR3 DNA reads TGTGCCAGCTCAACCTGGGGGGGCAGGGCGGGCTACACCTTC. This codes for CASSTWGGRAGYTF.